The 30 T cell receptor beta chains below were found in one sample sequenced in a study of tissue T cells after allogeneic stem cell transplantation. Time point of the sample: mouse harvest day 14 after allogeneic transplant. Mouse grafts combined 10^7 T-cell-depleted bone marrow cells with 10^6 splenic CD5+ T cells. TCRdb's table, derived via immunoSEQ multiplex PCR, lists solely in-frame clones and lacks some. Among more than 6,000 clones, approximately 37% were seen once, and the ten largest hold 5% to 8%. The sample was skin. These receptors were taken from a female BALB/c mouse given C57BL/6 T cells with graft-versus-host disease after an allogeneic hematopoietic cell transplant.

Concerning this clone: A much larger clone lies one base from this, so it may be a read error. Gene names follow the mouse nomenclature. The observed sequence ends 1 residue before the CDR3 terminus, with the missing tail filled in from the germline J gene. This chain connects TRBV16 to TRBJ1-4; 7 bases line up with TRBD1. CDR3 length: 15 residues. Trimming took 1 base from V and 3 from J; bases not matched to a gene: 2. CDR1 is SGHSA and CDR2 is FRNQAP in the germline V gene. The sequenced CDR3 bases are TGTGCAAGCAGCTTAGGAGGGGGCACCAACGAAAGATTATTT. Translation gives CASSLGGGTNERLF. The whole CDR3 is CASSLGGGTNERLFF.

Concerning this clone itself: An end of the junction differs from the germline gene, which may be a read error. All gene names here are mouse names. Coverage ceases 1 residue before the CDR3 finishes, and the germline J gene fills in the end. The genes are TRBV3 and TRBJ1-3; TRBD1 aligns across 7 bases. This CDR3 has 15 residues. Germline V gene data show CDR1 as SNHLY and CDR2 as FYNGKV (reference sequence). The CDR3 protein is CASNLDRASGNTLYF. The part of the CDR3 DNA that was read is TGTGCCAGCAACTTAGACAGGGCCTCTGGAAATACGCTCTAT.

Remarks on this clone: Mouse germline and gene names are used. The part of the CDR3 DNA that was read is TGTAGTTCCACTGACTGGGGGGCTTATGAACAGTAC. Encoded protein: CSSTDWGAYEQY. The whole CDR3 protein is CSSTDWGAYEQYF. V usage is TRBV30 and J usage is TRBJ2-7; TRBD2 aligns across 10 bases. The read stops 1 residue short of the end of the CDR3; the missing end is completed from the germline J gene. CDR1 and CDR2 (germline): SQVVS, ANEGSEA. V was clipped by 6 bases and J by 4 bases; unmatched bases: 6. CDR3 length: 13 amino acids.

This clone appeared a few times. The listed genes are named as in mouse. The read comes to an end 1 residue before the CDR3 does, leaving the germline J gene to fill in the end. V is TRBV23 and J is TRBJ1-1; the listed D gene, TRBD1, was not tested against the DNA. Germline CDR1 and CDR2: KGHTA and FQNQQP. The CDR3 consists of 13 residues. CDR3 bases read: TGCTCCAGCAGCCCGGGACAAAACACAGAAGTCTTC. As protein: CSSSPGQNTEVF. The whole CDR3 protein is CSSSPGQNTEVFF.

This clone was seen a few times. The gene names here belong to mouse. From the germline J gene comes the end of the CDR3, since the read stops 1 residue before it. The V call is TRBV3, the J call TRBJ1-2; D ambiguous. Per the germline V gene, CDR1 is SNHLY and CDR2 is FYNGKV (reference sequence). This CDR3 region has 13 residues. Trimming left V 2 bases short and J 0 bases short, with 4 bases between. This chain's CDR3 is CASSLQANSDYTF. CDR3 DNA (partial): TGTGCCAGCAGCTTACAAGCAAACTCCGACTACACC. Supplemented by reference TRBV3 and TRBJ1-2, the full variable domain reads GPKVLQIPSHQIIDMGQMVTLNCDPVSNHLYFYWYKQILGQQMEFLVNFYNGKVMEKSKLFKDQFSVERPDGSYFTLKIQPTALEDSAVYFCASSLQANSDYTFGSGTRLLVI.

As to this clone: Gene names are mouse gene names. The read ends 1 residue shy of where the CDR3 ends; the end is completed using the germline J gene. The chain uses TRBV23 and TRBJ2-4; TRBD2 is the table's D call, not checked against the DNA. The CDR3 is 14 residues long. Germline V gene sequence: CDR1 KGHTA, CDR2 FQNQQP. CDR3 protein: CSSSQSTGANTLYF. CDR3 bases read: TGCTCCAGCAGTCAATCGACTGGTGCAAACACCTTGTAC.

As regards this clone: Gene names and germline refer to mouse. The read halts 1 residue ahead of the CDR3 end, with the missing end drawn from the germline J gene. The V and J genes are TRBV13-2 and TRBJ2-4, with TRBD2 matching over 8 bases. V shed 1 base and J 0 bases; nucleotides not matched to a gene: 1. The germline gives CDR1 NNHNN, CDR2 SYGAGS (reference sequence). This CDR3 region has 15 residues. The CDR3 protein is CASGDRLGSQNTLYF. The DNA read from the CDR3 is TGTGCCAGCGGTGATAGACTGGGGAGTCAAAACACCTTGTAC.

A word on this clone: The gene names given are mouse names. The read stops 1 residue short of the end of the CDR3; the missing end is completed from the germline J gene. This chain links TRBV26 with TRBJ2-3; maybe TRBD1 (5 bases). V lost 3 bases to trimming and J lost 0 bases, with 10 bases between them. In germline, CDR1 is KGHPV, CDR2 FQNQEV (reference sequence). This CDR3 comprises 15 residues. This CDR3 is CASSLGQTSAETLYF. The sequenced part of the CDR3 DNA is TGTGCCAGCAGTCTCGGACAAACTAGTGCAGAAACGCTGTAT.

This clone is labeled as large (0.1 to 1%). The genes are named according to mouse. Sequencing ends 1 residue short of the CDR3 end; the germline J gene provides the rest. The chain recombines TRBV23 with TRBJ2-1; the table's D call, TRBD2, was not checked against the DNA. The CDR3 covers 16 residues. The germline V gene encodes CDR1 KGHTA and CDR2 FQNQQP. CDR3 loop: CSSSHLRLGGYAEQFF. The sequenced part of the CDR3 DNA is TGCTCCAGCAGTCATCTTCGACTGGGGGGCTATGCTGAGCAGTTC.

Of note for this clone: The genes and germline here are from mouse. The missing CDR3 end, 1 residue past where the read stops, is filled in from the germline J gene. The chain employs TRBV14 and TRBJ2-1, with D possibly matching TRBD1 (6 bases). Per the germline V gene, CDR1 is SGHDT and CDR2 is FRDEAV. The ends were cut back, 1 base at V and 3 bases at J, with 8 bases in the middle. This CDR3 contains 14 residues. The sequenced CDR3 bases are TGTGCCAGCAGTTTCACAGGGATCTATGCTGAGCAGTTC. This gives the protein CASSFTGIYAEQF. The complete CDR3 protein is CASSFTGIYAEQFF.

This clone was observed a few times. The gene symbols are mouse symbols. The CDR3 end falls 1 residue outside the read, so it is completed with the germline J gene. The V gene is TRBV23, the J gene TRBJ2-4. Looked up from germline, CDR1 is KGHTA and CDR2 is FQNQQP. The CDR3 has 13 amino acids. The CDR3 is CSSSRDLQNTLYF. CDR3 DNA, as far as it was read: TGCTCCAGCAGTAGGGACCTCCAAAACACCTTGTAC. Drawing the rest from reference TRBV23 and TRBJ2-4, the complete variable domain is DAAVTQKPRYLIKMKGQEAEMKCIPEKGHTAVFWYQQKQSKELKFLIYFQNQQPLDQIDMVKERFSAVCPSSSLCSLGIRTCEAEDSALYLCSSSRDLQNTLYFGAGTRLSVL.

Worth noting for this clone: Genes here carry mouse names. Read data end 1 residue before the CDR3 end; the end is taken from the germline J gene. V and J are TRBV3 and TRBJ1-4, with TRBD1 as a possible D gene (5 bases). Trimming shortened V by 5 bases and J by 7 bases, and 11 bases separated the two germline ends. The CDR3 loop spans 13 amino acids. Germline V gives CDR1 SNHLY, CDR2 FYNGKV (reference sequence). Partial CDR3 DNA: TGTGCCAGCAGCCCGGGACGGGGCGAAAGATTATTT. This codes for CASSPGRGERLF. The full CDR3 is CASSPGRGERLFF.

About this clone: Germline and genes: mouse. CDR3 bases read: TGTGCAAGCAGCTTGACAACAAACACAGAAGTCTTC. Its protein is CASSLTTNTEVF. The CDR3 as a whole reads CASSLTTNTEVFF. The chain has TRBV16 and TRBJ1-1; D uncertain. The sequenced fragment ends 1 residue before the CDR3 boundary, so the rest is inferred from the germline J gene. The V end was cut by 3 bases, the J end by 0 bases, with 5 bases between. There are 13 residues in the CDR3. From germline, CDR1 is SGHSA and CDR2 FRNQAP.

Worth noting for this clone: Mouse germline and gene names are used. The read falls 1 residue short of the CDR3 end, and the missing part is taken from the germline J gene. This sequence joins TRBV26 and TRBJ2-2; 7 nucleotides align to TRBD2. Germline V CDR1 and CDR2: KGHPV, FQNQEV (reference sequence). V was clipped by 1 base and J by 2 bases; unmatched bases: 1. The CDR3 length is 15 residues. The CDR3 loop is CASSLFWGNTGQLYF. Partial CDR3 DNA: TGTGCCAGCAGTCTGTTCTGGGGGAACACCGGGCAGCTCTAC. Filled out from reference TRBV26 and TRBJ2-2, the complete variable domain reads NSKVIQTPRYLVKGQGQKAKMRCIPEKGHPVVFWYQQNKNNEFKFLINFQNQEVLQQIDMTEKRFSAECPSNSPCSLEIQSSEAGDSALYLCASSLFWGNTGQLYFGEGSKLTVL.

In the case of this clone: Gene names denote mouse genes. The CDR3 end is not reached by the read, which stops 1 residue before it; the germline J gene fills it in. The chain links TRBV22 to TRBJ1-2; the table's D call TRBD1 went unverified against the DNA. TRBV22 is a documented pseudogene. This CDR3 contains 15 residues. CDR3 sequence: CASSCLGTANSDYTF. The CDR3 bases that were read are TGTGCCAGCAGTTGCCTCGGGACAGCAAACTCCGACTACACC.

Details on this clone: Gene names and germline match the mouse. The CDR3 goes on 1 residue after the read ends, and that part is filled in from the germline J gene. The rearrangement links TRBV14 to TRBJ2-2; D gene ambiguous. Germline values: CDR1 SGHDT, CDR2 FRDEAV. This CDR3 is built from 11 residues. V lost 4 bases and J lost 4, with 2 bases in between. The CDR3 reads CASSPTGQLYF. Partial CDR3 DNA: TGTGCCAGCAGTCCCACCGGGCAGCTCTAC. Together with reference TRBV14 and TRBJ2-2, the CDR3 gives the full variable domain: EAGVTQSPRYAVLQEGQAVSFWCDPISGHDTLYWYQQPRDQGPQLLVYFRDEAVIDNSQLPSDRFSAVRPKGTNSTLKIQSAKQGDTATYLCASSPTGQLYFGEGSKLTVL.

This clone has more than one count but fewer than ten. Germline and genes: mouse. Read sequence stops 1 residue before the CDR3 end, and the germline J gene provides the missing end. The chain has TRBV15 and TRBJ1-1, with D perhaps matching TRBD1 (5 bases). This CDR3 has 14 residues. V lost 4 bases to trimming and J lost 0 bases, with 9 bases between them. Germline CDR1 SGHND, CDR2 FRSKSL. CDR3 DNA (partial): TGTGCCAGCAGTTCCGACAGAGCAAACACAGAAGTCTTC. It translates to CASSSDRANTEVF. The full CDR3 reads CASSSDRANTEVFF. Full variable domain (remainder filled in from reference TRBV15 and TRBJ1-1): DAGVTQTPRHEVAEKGQTIILKCEPVSGHNDLFWYRQTKIQGLELLSYFRSKSLMEDGGAFKDRFKAEMLNSSFSTLKIQPTEPKDSAVYLCASSSDRANTEVFFGKGTRLTVV.

This clone is termed medium-sized. The genes are named according to mouse. The part of the CDR3 DNA that was read is TGTGCCAGCAGCCGGGACACTTCCAACGAAAGATTATTT. Residues: CASSRDTSNERLF. Given in full, the CDR3 is CASSRDTSNERLFF. The rearrangement joins TRBV26 to TRBJ1-4, with D maybe TRBD1 (6 bases). Sequencing ends 1 residue short of the CDR3 end; the germline J gene provides the rest. The CDR3 runs to 14 residues. Trimming pared 6 bases from V and 1 base from J, leaving 9 bases between. The germline V gene has CDR1 KGHPV and CDR2 FQNQEV (reference sequence).

By share, this clone counts as medium-sized (0.01 to 0.1%). Gene names and germline match the mouse. The read halts 1 residue ahead of the CDR3 end, with the missing end drawn from the germline J gene. The chain joins TRBV26 to TRBJ2-2; 7 nucleotides line up with TRBD1. The germline V gene has CDR1 KGHPV and CDR2 FQNQEV (reference sequence). The trim removed 0 bases at V and 0 bases at J, leaving 1 base unmatched. The CDR3 loop spans 16 amino acids. The sequenced part of the CDR3 DNA is TGTGCCAGCAGTCTGTCGACAGGGTCAAACACCGGGCAGCTCTAC. It yields the protein CASSLSTGSNTGQLY. The entire CDR3 protein reads CASSLSTGSNTGQLYF.

As regards this clone: Genes and germline are mouse. The CDR3 end lies 1 residue beyond the end of the read and is filled in from the germline J gene. V usage is TRBV23 and J usage is TRBJ2-1; TRBD1 is the table's D call, not checked against the DNA. Germline-derived CDR1 and CDR2 are KGHTA and FQNQQP. This CDR3 has 14 amino acids. Incomplete CDR3 DNA: TGCTCCAGCAGTCAATACAGGAGTTTTGCTGAGCAGTTC. Protein: CSSSQYRSFAEQF. The whole CDR3 sequence is CSSSQYRSFAEQFF.

Points on this clone: The gene names here belong to mouse. The observed sequence ends 1 residue before the CDR3 terminus, with the missing tail filled in from the germline J gene. The J gene is TRBJ1-1, the V gene TRBV23; the D call of TRBD1 is as the table states it, not checked on the DNA. CDR1 is KGHTA, CDR2 FQNQQP, per germline. This CDR3 comprises 13 residues. The CDR3 reads CSSSRDINTEVFF. The covered CDR3 bases are TGCTCCAGCAGTCGGGACATAAACACAGAAGTCTTC.

By frequency in the sample, this clone is large. These gene names are mouse names. The CDR3 is cut off 1 residue early in the read; its end comes from the germline J gene. The V gene is TRBV14, the J gene TRBJ2-2; the D is unclear. Trimming stripped 1 base from V and 5 bases from J, with 0 bases between. CDR1 SGHDT and CDR2 FRDEAV come from the germline V gene. The CDR3 is 11 amino acids. The CDR3 bases that were read are TGTGCCAGCAGTTTCACCGGGCAGCTCTAC. Residues: CASSFTGQLY. The full CDR3 sequence reads CASSFTGQLYF.

This clone has a handful of counts. Each gene name is a mouse one. The read finishes 1 residue shy of the CDR3 end, and the germline J gene is used to complete it. The V and J genes are TRBV2 and TRBJ2-7; 10 nucleotides match TRBD2. The CDR3 has 15 amino acids. From germline, CDR1 is LGHNA and CDR2 YSYQKL. Unmatched junction bases numbered 7, after V lost 3 bases and J lost 5 bases. The DNA read from the CDR3 is TGTGCCAGCAGCCATCCGGGACTGGGGTTTGATGAACAGTAC. Its protein product is CASSHPGLGFDEQY. The entire CDR3 reads CASSHPGLGFDEQYF.

In the case of this clone: Any gene name here is a mouse gene name. The missing CDR3 end, 1 residue past where the read stops, is filled in from the germline J gene. V is TRBV13-1 and J is TRBJ1-5, with a tentative D call TRBD1 (5 bases). V was trimmed by 0 bases and J by 0 bases, leaving 7 bases between them. There are 15 residues in the CDR3. Germline lookup yields CDR1 NSHNY and CDR2 SYGAGN. CDR3 bases read: TGTGCCAGCAGTGATGCACAGGATAACAACCAGGCTCCGCTT. This translates into CASSDAQDNNQAPL. From start to end, the CDR3 is CASSDAQDNNQAPLF.

To note about this clone: The genes are named according to mouse. With the read ending 1 residue before the CDR3 end, the germline J gene is used to fill in that end. V usage is TRBV26 and J usage is TRBJ2-4, with D maybe TRBD2 (6 bases). With 7 bases removed from V and 0 bases from J, the gap between germline ends came to 11 bases. The CDR3 sequence is 14 residues long. Germline assignment: CDR1 KGHPV and CDR2 FQNQEV (reference sequence). The sequenced part of the CDR3 DNA is TGTGCCAGCATGAGGACTGCTAGTCAAAACACCTTGTAC. It translates to CASMRTASQNTLY. The whole CDR3 reads CASMRTASQNTLYF. Based on the CDR3 plus reference TRBV26 and TRBJ2-4, the full variable domain is NSKVIQTPRYLVKGQGQKAKMRCIPEKGHPVVFWYQQNKNNEFKFLINFQNQEVLQQIDMTEKRFSAECPSNSPCSLEIQSSEAGDSALYLCASMRTASQNTLYFGAGTRLSVL.

This clone counts as medium-sized. Germline and genes here are mouse. The read terminates 1 residue before the CDR3 end, so the remaining end is supplied by the germline J gene. The chain has TRBV4 and TRBJ1-2, with TRBD1 matching over 11 bases. With V trimmed by 5 bases and J by 5 bases, 4 bases remained unmatched. The germline gives CDR1 LGHDT, CDR2 YNNKQL (reference sequence). This CDR3 region has 14 residues. CDR3 DNA, as far as it was read: TGTGCCAGCAGCCGGACAGGGGGCCGGTCCGACTACACC. Amino acids: CASSRTGGRSDYT. The CDR3 in full is CASSRTGGRSDYTF.

A remark on this clone: The gene names here belong to mouse. The read is 1 residue too short to cover the CDR3 end, so that end is filled in from the germline J gene. The rearrangement joins TRBV3 to TRBJ2-2; 9 bases are a match to TRBD1. V dropped 1 base and J dropped 2; count of bases not matched to a gene: 2. The length of the CDR3 is 16 residues. Germline V lookup: CDR1 SNHLY, CDR2 FYNGKV (reference sequence). This CDR3 is CASSLVGTGNTGQLYF. The covered CDR3 bases are TGTGCCAGCAGCTTAGTAGGGACAGGGAACACCGGGCAGCTCTAC.

About this clone: Gene and germline names: mouse. Read sequence stops 1 residue before the CDR3 end, and the germline J gene provides the missing end. This sequence joins TRBV13-2 and TRBJ2-4; D might be TRBD1 (6 bases). This CDR3 has 13 amino acids. V was pared by 0 bases and J by 4 bases, with 6 bases between. From germline, CDR1 is NNHNN and CDR2 SYGAGS (reference sequence). The sequenced CDR3 bases are TGTGCCAGCGGTGATGGGGACAAAAACACCTTGTAC. Protein: CASGDGDKNTLY. The whole CDR3 protein reads CASGDGDKNTLYF.

This clone has just a few counts. Mouse germline and gene names are used. Read data end 1 residue before the CDR3 end; the end is taken from the germline J gene. The rearrangement joins TRBV3 to TRBJ1-5; the match to TRBD1 covers 8 bases. This CDR3 has 14 residues. The germline gives CDR1 SNHLY, CDR2 FYNGKV (reference sequence). J gave up 6 bases and V 3 bases, and 4 bases lay outside the gene matches. Partial CDR3 DNA: TGTGCCAGCAGCTTCGACAGGGGTGGCCAGGCTCCGCTT. Translating it yields CASSFDRGGQAPL. The whole CDR3 reads CASSFDRGGQAPLF.

In regard to this clone: Here the gene names and germline are mouse. The observed sequence ends 1 residue before the CDR3 terminus, with the missing tail filled in from the germline J gene. V and J are TRBV26 and TRBJ2-7; perhaps TRBD2 as D (6 bases). V was pared by 2 bases and J by 5 bases, with 7 bases between. The germline CDR1 and CDR2 sequences are KGHPV and FQNQEV (reference sequence). CDR3 size: 12 residues. The CDR3: CASSLGGNEQYF. The DNA read from the CDR3 is TGTGCCAGCAGTCTGGGGGGGAATGAACAGTAC.